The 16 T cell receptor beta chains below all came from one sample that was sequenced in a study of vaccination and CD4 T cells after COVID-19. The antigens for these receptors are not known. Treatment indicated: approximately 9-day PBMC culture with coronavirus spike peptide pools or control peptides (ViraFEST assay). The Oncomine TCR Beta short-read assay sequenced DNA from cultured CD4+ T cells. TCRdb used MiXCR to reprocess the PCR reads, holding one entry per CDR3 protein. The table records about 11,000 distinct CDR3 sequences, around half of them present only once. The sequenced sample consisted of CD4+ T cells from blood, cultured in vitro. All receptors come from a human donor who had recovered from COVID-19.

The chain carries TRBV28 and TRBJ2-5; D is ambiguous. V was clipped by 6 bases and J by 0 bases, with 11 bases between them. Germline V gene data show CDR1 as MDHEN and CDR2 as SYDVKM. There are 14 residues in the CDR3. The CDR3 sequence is CASRLRRNQETQYF. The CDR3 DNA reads TGTGCCAGCAGACTTCGACGGAACCAAGAGACCCAGTACTTC.

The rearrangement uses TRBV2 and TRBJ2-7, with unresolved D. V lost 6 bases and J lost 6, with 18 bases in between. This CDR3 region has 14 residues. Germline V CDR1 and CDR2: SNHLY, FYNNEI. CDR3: CASSASYLQVEQYF. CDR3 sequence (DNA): TGTGCCAGCAGCGCTTCTTATCTCCAGGTCGAGCAGTACTTC. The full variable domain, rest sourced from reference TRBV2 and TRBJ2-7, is EPEVTQTPSHQVTQMGQEVILRCVPISNHLYFYWYRQILGQKVEFLVSFYNNEISEKSEIFDDQFSVERPDGSNFTLKIRSTKLEDSAMYFCASSASYLQVEQYFGPGTRLTVT.

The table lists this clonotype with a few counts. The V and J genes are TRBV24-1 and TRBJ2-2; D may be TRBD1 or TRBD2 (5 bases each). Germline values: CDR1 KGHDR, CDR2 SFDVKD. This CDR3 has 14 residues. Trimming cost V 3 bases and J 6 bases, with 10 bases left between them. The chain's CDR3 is CATSDTGRAGELFF. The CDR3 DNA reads TGTGCCACCAGTGATACGGGGCGGGCCGGGGAGCTGTTTTTT.

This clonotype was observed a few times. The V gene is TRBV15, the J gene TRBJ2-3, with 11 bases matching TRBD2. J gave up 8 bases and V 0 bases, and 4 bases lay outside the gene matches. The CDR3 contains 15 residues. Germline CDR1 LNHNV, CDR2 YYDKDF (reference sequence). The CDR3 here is CATSRDPTSGSTQYF. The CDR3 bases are TGTGCCACCAGCAGAGATCCCACTAGCGGGAGTACGCAGTATTTT.

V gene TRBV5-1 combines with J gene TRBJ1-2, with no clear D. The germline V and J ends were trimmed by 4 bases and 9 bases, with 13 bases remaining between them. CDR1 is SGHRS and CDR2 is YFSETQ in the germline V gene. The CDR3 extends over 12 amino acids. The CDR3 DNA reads TGCGCCAGCAGCGTTGACCAAAGAAGCTACACCTTC. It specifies CASSVDQRSYTF.

CDR3 sequence (DNA): TGCAGTGCTAGAGGCGATCGGGGACAGGGTGGTTCACCCCTCCACTTT. The encoded protein is CSARGDRGQGGSPLHF. The chain is built from TRBV20-1 and TRBJ1-6; 9 bases line up with TRBD1. Germline trimming cut 1 base from V and 9 bases from J; bases unmatched to any gene: 10. The V gene's germline CDR1 is DFQATT and CDR2 SNEGSKA (reference sequence). This CDR3 spans 16 amino acids.

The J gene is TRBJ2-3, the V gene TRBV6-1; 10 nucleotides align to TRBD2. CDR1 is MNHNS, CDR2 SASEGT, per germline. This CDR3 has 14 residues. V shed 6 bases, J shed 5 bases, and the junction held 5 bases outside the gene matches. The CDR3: CASSLAGVKDTQYF. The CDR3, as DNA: TGTGCCAGCAGCCTAGCGGGAGTGAAAGATACGCAGTATTTT.

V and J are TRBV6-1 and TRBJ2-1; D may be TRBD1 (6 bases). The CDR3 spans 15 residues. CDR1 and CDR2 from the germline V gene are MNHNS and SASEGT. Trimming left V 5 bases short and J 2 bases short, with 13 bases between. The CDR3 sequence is CASSKTTGTYNEQFF. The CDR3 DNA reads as TGTGCCAGCAGTAAAACGACAGGCACCTACAATGAGCAGTTCTTC.

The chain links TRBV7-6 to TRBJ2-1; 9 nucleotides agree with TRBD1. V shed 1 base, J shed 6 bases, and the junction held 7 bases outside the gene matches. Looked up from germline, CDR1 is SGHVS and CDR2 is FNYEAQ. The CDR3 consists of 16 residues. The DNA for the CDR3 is TGTGCCAGCAGCTTAGAACCCCCGACAGGGGGCAATGAGCAGTTCTTC. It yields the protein CASSLEPPTGGNEQFF.

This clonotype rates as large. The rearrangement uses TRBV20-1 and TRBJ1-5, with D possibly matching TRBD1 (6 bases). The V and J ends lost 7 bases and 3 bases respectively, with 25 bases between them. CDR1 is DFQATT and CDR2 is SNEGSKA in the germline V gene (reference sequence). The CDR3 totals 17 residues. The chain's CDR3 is CSVPFRGGGDINQPQHF. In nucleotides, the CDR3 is TGCAGTGTCCCCTTCCGGGGGGGGGGCGATATCAATCAGCCCCAGCATTTT.

The CDR3 DNA reads as TGCAGTGGGGGACAGACGATGAACACTGAAGCTTTCTTT. It specifies CSGGQTMNTEAFF. This chain connects TRBV20-1 to TRBJ1-1; 7 bases line up with TRBD1. Germline loops: CDR1 DFQATT, CDR2 SNEGSKA (reference sequence). The ends lost 7 bases at V and 0 bases at J; junction bases unmatched: 5. CDR3 length: 13 residues.

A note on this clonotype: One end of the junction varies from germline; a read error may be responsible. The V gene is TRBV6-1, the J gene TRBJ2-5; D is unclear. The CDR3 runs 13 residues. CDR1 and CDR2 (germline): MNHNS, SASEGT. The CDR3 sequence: CTSSVGFLETQYF. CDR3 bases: TGTACCAGCAGTGTGGGATTTTTGGAGACCCAGTACTTC.

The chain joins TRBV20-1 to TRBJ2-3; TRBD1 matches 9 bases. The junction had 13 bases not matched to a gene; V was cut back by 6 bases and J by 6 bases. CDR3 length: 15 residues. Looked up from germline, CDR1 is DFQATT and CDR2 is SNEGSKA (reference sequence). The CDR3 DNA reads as TGCAGTGCCGTAGTCGGGACAGGGCCCGACGATACGCAGTATTTT. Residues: CSAVVGTGPDDTQYF.

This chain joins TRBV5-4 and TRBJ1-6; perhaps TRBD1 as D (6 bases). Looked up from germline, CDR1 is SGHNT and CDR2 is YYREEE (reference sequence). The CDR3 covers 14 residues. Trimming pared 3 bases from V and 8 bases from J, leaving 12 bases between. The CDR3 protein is CASSSRQDDSPLHF. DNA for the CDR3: TGTGCCAGCAGCTCTAGACAGGATGATTCACCCCTCCACTTT.

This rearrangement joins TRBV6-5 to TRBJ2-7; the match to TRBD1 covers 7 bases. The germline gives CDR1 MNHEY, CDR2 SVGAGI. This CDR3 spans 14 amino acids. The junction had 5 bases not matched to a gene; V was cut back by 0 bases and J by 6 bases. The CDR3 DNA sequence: TGTGCCAGCAGTTACTCGAGGGGGCGAGTCGAGCAGTACTTC. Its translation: CASSYSRGRVEQYF.

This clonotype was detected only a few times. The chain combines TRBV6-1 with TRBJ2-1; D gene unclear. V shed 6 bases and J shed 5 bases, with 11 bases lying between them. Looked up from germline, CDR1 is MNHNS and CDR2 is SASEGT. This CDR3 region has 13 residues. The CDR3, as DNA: TGTGCCAGCAGCTCAAGTGGGCACAATGAGCAGTTCTTC. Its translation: CASSSSGHNEQFF.